This note documents a single T cell receptor beta chain sequence. It has no known antigen specificity. Within one base of it there is no much larger clone, and no base qualities were kept. The data originate from a study of blood T cell repertoires in COVID-19 (dated by TCRdb to the early 2020s). In the study overall: Collaborator samples came from the United States, Italy and Spain and covered acute and convalescent phases of COVID-19. HLA class I and class II types, where available, came from metadata supplied by the sample provider rather than from assay-based typing. The sample metadata nearly always contained a de-identified subject ID, COVID-19 status, age in years and sex. The dataset comprised deeply sampled blood TCRbeta repertoires from subjects exposed to, actively infected with, or recovered from COVID-19. The prospective study material was composed of cDNA or gDNA derived from T cells, B-cell-depleted T cells, or PBMCs. The repertoires were made available in a free public database intended to serve as a resource for research on the immune response to SARS-CoV-2. The samples were drawn from the first 160 participants of the ongoing ImmuneRACE study and from 950 to 1,500 subjects provided by 6 global collaborators. The paper as a whole reports these results and caveats: How much clinical and demographic metadata was included differed by source and by participant, and the metadata was provided uncurated.

The collaborating institutions used their own protocols to collect whole blood in K2EDTA tubes. For TCRbeta analysis, collaborators shipped samples as frozen whole blood, isolated PBMCs, or DNA extracted from either of those sample types. Cut back by 3 bases and 2 bases, the V and J ends lie 7 bases apart. Counted from cysteine to phenylalanine, this CDR3 has 15 amino acids. The sequence is cut down to CDR3 DNA, 45 bases in frame from base 1. CDR1 and CDR2, per the germline V gene, are KGHDR and SFDVKD. TCRbeta CDR3 regions were amplified from genomic DNA using the immunoSEQ Assay, a bias-controlled multiplex PCR. As for how the authors treated the data: The number of nucleated cells in each sample was estimated by amplification of reference gene primers within the assay. To quantify the absolute abundance of each unique TCRbeta CDR3 rearrangement, sequence reads were collapsed and filtered. For each sample, productive Simpson clonality was calculated as the square root of Simpson's diversity index across productive rearrangements. TCRdb took over this immuneACCESS table, retaining in-frame rearrangements with V and J assigned. Such tables are incomplete; in checked studies, under half of the missing clones stem from an unresolved V gene, and the remainder is unexplained. V and J calls and clone size follow that table, whereas D and trimming were derived from the DNA. Counted in this sample were 170,000 or so clones; around 86% of them appeared once. Together, the top ten hold approximately 2.5% of the sample.

The sequence derives from a middle-aged man with active or convalescent COVID-19. The sequenced material came from peripheral blood. The chain is made from TRBV24-1 and TRBJ2-6; a confident D gene designation cannot be given. The CDR3 protein: CATSDAEPGANVLTF. At the DNA level, the sequence is TGTGCCACCAGTGATGCTGAGCCTGGGGCCAACGTCCTGACTTTC.